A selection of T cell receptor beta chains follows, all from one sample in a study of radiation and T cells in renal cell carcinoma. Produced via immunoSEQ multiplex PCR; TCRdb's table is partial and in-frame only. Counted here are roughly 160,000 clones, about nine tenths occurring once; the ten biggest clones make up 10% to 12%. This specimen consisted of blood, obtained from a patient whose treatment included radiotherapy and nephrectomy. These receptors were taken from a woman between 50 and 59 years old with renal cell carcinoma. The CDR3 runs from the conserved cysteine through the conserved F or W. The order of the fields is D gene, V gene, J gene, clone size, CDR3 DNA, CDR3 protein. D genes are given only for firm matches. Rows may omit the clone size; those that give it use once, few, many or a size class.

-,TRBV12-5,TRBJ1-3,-,TGTGCTAGTGCCGACCCCAGGGAGGCTGGAAACACCATATATTTT,CASADPREAGNTIYF
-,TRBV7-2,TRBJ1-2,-,TGTGCCAGCAGCTTAGAGGGGGGGGACTATGGCTACACCTTC,CASSLEGGDYGYTF
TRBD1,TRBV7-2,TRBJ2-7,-,TGTGCCAGCAGCTTATTACGGACAGGTTGGGCCTACGAGCAGTACTTC,CASSLLRTGWAYEQYF
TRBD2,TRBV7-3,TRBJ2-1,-,TGTGCCAGCAGCCCTCTAGCGGGGGGCGGGAATGAGCAGTTCTTC,CASSPLAGGGNEQFF
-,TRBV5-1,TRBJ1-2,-,TGCGCCAGCAGCTACGCAGGGGTTGACGGCTACACCTTC,CASSYAGVDGYTF
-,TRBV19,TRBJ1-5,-,TGTGCCAGTAGTCCCCTCCCGCCGATGGAGCCCCAGCATTTT,CASSPLPPMEPQHF
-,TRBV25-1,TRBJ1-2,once,TGTGCCAGCAGTGTCGACATGGGTAGGGTTTATGGCTACACCTTC,CASSVDMGRVYGYTF
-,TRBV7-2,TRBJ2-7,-,TGTGCCAGCAGCTTTCTAACCTTATACGAGCAGTACTTC,CASSFLTLYEQYF
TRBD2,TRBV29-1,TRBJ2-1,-,TGCAGCGCTGGGACTAGCGGGGGCTACAATGAGCAGTTCTTC,CSAGTSGGYNEQFF
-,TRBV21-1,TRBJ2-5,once,TGTGCCAGCAGCAAAGACGACCCCAGGGTTGTGGGGGAGACCCAGTACTTC,CASSKDDPRVVGETQYF
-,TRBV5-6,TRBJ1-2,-,TGTGCCAGCAGCTTGGTGGGCAGGGGAGCTAACTATGGCTACACCTTC,CASSLVGRGANYGYTF
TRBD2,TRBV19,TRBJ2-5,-,TGTGCCAGTAGTTTCGCTAGCGGGGGGGAAGAGACCCAGTACTTC,CASSFASGGEETQYF
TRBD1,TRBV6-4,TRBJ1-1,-,TGTGCCAGCAGAGTGGACAGGGAGAGGACTGAAGCTTTCTTT,CASRVDRERTEAFF
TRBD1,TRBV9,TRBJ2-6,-,TGTGCCAGCAGCGCGACAGGGACAGGTCTCTCTGGGGCCAACGTCCTGACTTTC,CASSATGTGLSGANVLTF
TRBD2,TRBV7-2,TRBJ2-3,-,TGTGCCAGCAGCACCCGACTAGCGGGGGGGACGGTAGATACGCAGTATTTT,CASSTRLAGGTVDTQYF
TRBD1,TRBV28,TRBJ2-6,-,TGTGCCAGCAGCCAAGACAGGGTCCAGGACCTGACTTTC,CASSQDRVQDLTF
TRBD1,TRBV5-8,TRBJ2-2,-,TGTGCCAGCAGCCCTTTCCGGGACAGCTACACCGGGGAGCTGTTTTTT,CASSPFRDSYTGELFF
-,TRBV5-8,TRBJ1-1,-,TGTGCCAGCAGCATTGACCCTTTTGGGAAGGCTTTCTTT,CASSIDPFGKAFF
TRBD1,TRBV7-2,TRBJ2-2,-,TGTGCCAGCAGCTTCCAACAGGGGTGGAACACCGGGGAGCTGTTTTTT,CASSFQQGWNTGELFF
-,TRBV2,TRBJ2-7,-,TGTGCCAGCAATGTAGCCTACGAGCAGTACTTC,CASNVAYEQYF
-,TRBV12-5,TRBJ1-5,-,TGTGCTAGTGGTCTAGGACAGCTCAGTGGCAATCAGCCCCAGCATTTT,CASGLGQLSGNQPQHF
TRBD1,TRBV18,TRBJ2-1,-,TGTGCCAGCTCACCTCTTTCGGGACAGGGGGACAATGAGCAGTTCTTC,CASSPLSGQGDNEQFF
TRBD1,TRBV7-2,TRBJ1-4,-,TGTGCCAGCAGCCAGTCTCCAGGGGGAAATGGTGAAAAACTGTTTTTT,CASSQSPGGNGEKLFF
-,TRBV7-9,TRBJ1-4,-,TGTGCCAGCTCGGATATGTGGCAGTCTGAGAGGGAAAAACTGTTTTTT,CASSDMWQSEREKLFF
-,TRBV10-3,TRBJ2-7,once,TGTGCCATCAGTGAGTCGCAGGTGACGACCTACGAGCAGTACTTC,CAISESQVTTYEQYF
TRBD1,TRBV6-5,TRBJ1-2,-,TGTGCCAGCAGTTACTCTTGGGGACAGGGTATGTCTGGCTACACCTTC,CASSYSWGQGMSGYTF
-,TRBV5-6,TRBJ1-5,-,TGTGCCAGCAGCTTGGGCAGGGGAGGAGGGCAGCCCCAGCATTTT,CASSLGRGGGQPQHF
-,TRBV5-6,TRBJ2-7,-,TGTGCCAGCAGCTTGCCGAGCCTAGCTAACCACGAGCAGTACTTC,CASSLPSLANHEQYF
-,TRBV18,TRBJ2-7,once,TGTGCCAGCTCCCGACCGACGGACACCTACGAGCAGTACTTC,CASSRPTDTYEQYF
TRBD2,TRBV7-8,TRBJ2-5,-,TGTGCCAGCAGCCTACGGGCGGGGGGGCCGCAAGAGACCCAGTACTTC,CASSLRAGGPQETQYF
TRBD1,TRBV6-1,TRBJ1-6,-,TGTGCCAGCAGTGATGTCCCGGGACAGGGGGCTTCACCCCTCCACTTT,CASSDVPGQGASPLHF
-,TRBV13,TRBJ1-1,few,TGTGCCAGCAGAAGGGGGAACACTGAAGCTTTCTTT,CASRRGNTEAFF
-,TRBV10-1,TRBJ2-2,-,TGCGCCAGCAGTGCCCTGTTATGGACAGAGAACCGAGTGGCCGGGGAGCTGTTTTTT,CASSALLWTENRVAGELFF
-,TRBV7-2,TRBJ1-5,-,TGTGCCAGCAGCTTAGGTAAGGGTTGGAATCAGCCCCAGCATTTT,CASSLGKGWNQPQHF
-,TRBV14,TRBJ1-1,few,TGTGCCAGCAGCCAAATTAGAGGCGACCTAGCTTTCTTT,CASSQIRGDLAFF
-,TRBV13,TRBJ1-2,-,TGTGCCAGCAGCGCGGGGGTCGGAGGGGTACATGGCTACACCTTC,CASSAGVGGVHGYTF
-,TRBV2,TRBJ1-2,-,TGTGCCAGCAGTGGCCAAACGGGACTCTCCCGGTATGGCTACACCTTC,CASSGQTGLSRYGYTF
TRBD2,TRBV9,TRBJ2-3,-,TGTGCCAGCAGCGTTAGTGTGGGGGTTAGCGGGGCTATGGATACGCAGTATTTT,CASSVSVGVSGAMDTQYF
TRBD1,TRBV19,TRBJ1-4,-,TGTGCCAGTAGAGGGGACAGGGGGTATGAAAAACTGTTTTTT,CASRGDRGYEKLFF
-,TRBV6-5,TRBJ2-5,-,TGTGCCAGCAGAGACAGGACGCGGGGGCAGTACTTC,CASRDRTRGQYF
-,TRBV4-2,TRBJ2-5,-,TGTGCCAGCAGCCGCTACGACGGGACCCAGTACTTC,CASSRYDGTQYF
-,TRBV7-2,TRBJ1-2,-,TGTGCCAGCAGCTCCCCAAGCCTGGGTACGGGAGGCTACACCTTC,CASSSPSLGTGGYTF
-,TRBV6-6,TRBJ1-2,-,TGTGCCAGCAGTTACTCCCTGGTGGCTAACTATGGCTACACCTTC,CASSYSLVANYGYTF